The 15 T cell receptor beta chains below all came from one sample that was sequenced in a study of blood T cell repertoires in COVID-19. Using immunoSEQ multiplex PCR, the repertoire was profiled, and TCRdb retains in-frame clones only, with some absent. The table shows a few hundred thousand clones, with around 91% occurring only once. The sample taken for sequencing was PBMCs or T cells enriched from blood (not recorded which). The receptor source for this set is a woman aged 18-29 years with acute COVID-19.

This sequence joins TRBV19 and TRBJ1-2; 7 nucleotides align to TRBD1. V shed 5 bases, J shed 0 bases, and the junction held 6 bases outside the gene matches. The CDR3 is 15 residues long. Germline V gene lookup returns CDR1 LNHDA and CDR2 SQIVND (reference sequence). The CDR3 bases are TGTGCCAGTAGTCGGAGACAGGGAGCTAACTATGGCTACACCTTC. Its translation is CASSRRQGANYGYTF.

This chain connects TRBV28 to TRBJ2-3, with 7 nucleotides matching TRBD2. The CDR3 totals 16 residues. The germline V gene encodes CDR1 MDHEN and CDR2 SYDVKM. V trimming: 3 bases; J trimming: 2 bases; junction bases outside the gene matches: 8. As DNA, the CDR3 is TGTGCCAGCAGTTTCCAAAGCGGGGCGACCACAGATACGCAGTATTTT. It is translated as CASSFQSGATTDTQYF.

The gene calls are TRBV18 and TRBJ1-5; 7 bases are shared with TRBD1. The CDR3 sequence is 16 residues long. V shed 0 bases and J 6 bases; nucleotides not matched to a gene: 8. Germline CDR1 and CDR2: KGHSH and LQKENI. CDR3 nucleotides: TGTGCCAGCTCACCACCCCAGGGGGGAGCGGGTCAGCCCCAGCATTTT. It is translated as CASSPPQGGAGQPQHF.

This chain joins TRBV5-1 and TRBJ1-1, with 8 bases that match TRBD1. The CDR3 loop spans 15 amino acids. V lost 4 bases, J lost 1 base, and 6 bases stayed unmatched. Germline CDR1 reads SGHRS; CDR2 reads YFSETQ. CDR3 residues: CASSGTQGANTEAFF. CDR3 bases: TGCGCCAGCAGCGGAACGCAGGGGGCGAACACTGAAGCTTTCTTT.

This chain links TRBV6-5 with TRBJ2-7; 9 bases map to TRBD1. Germline-derived CDR1 and CDR2 are MNHEY and SVGAGI. Unmatched junction bases numbered 10, after V lost 10 bases and J lost 3 bases. CDR3 size: 14 residues. CDR3 amino acids: CATGQGNRGYEQYF. In DNA, the CDR3 is TGTGCCACCGGACAGGGGAACAGAGGCTACGAGCAGTACTTC.

The chain uses TRBV6-5 and TRBJ2-1; D uncertain. This CDR3 spans 15 amino acids. The V gene's germline CDR1 is MNHEY and CDR2 SVGAGI. V lost 0 bases and J lost 1, with 7 bases in between. The DNA for the CDR3 is TGTGCCAGCAGTTACTCGATCCAGTCCTACAATGAGCAGTTCTTC. Protein sequence: CASSYSIQSYNEQFF.

This clone came up once. V is TRBV28 and J is TRBJ1-2, with 9 bases fitting TRBD1. Germline values: CDR1 MDHEN, CDR2 SYDVKM. The CDR3 consists of 15 residues. Losses at the gene ends were 2 bases for V and 4 bases for J; bases not matched to a gene: 5. CDR3 coding DNA: TGTGCCAGCAGTTTAGGGGACAGGGAGGGCTATGGCTACACCTTC. Protein: CASSLGDREGYGYTF.

J is TRBJ2-7 and V is TRBV7-2, with TRBD2 matching over 11 bases. V gave up 0 bases and J gave up 4 bases; unmatched junction bases: 5. This CDR3 region has 16 residues. Per germline, CDR1 SGHTA and CDR2 FQGNSA. The CDR3 nucleotides are TGTGCCAGCAGCTTAGCACCGGGACTAGCGGCATACGAGCAGTACTTC. Encoded protein: CASSLAPGLAAYEQYF.

This clone occurred a few times. V is TRBV27 and J is TRBJ1-5; tentative D call: TRBD1 (5 bases). Trimming cost V 1 base and J 2 bases, with 9 bases left between them. CDR3 length: 15 amino acids. Per germline, CDR1 MNHEY and CDR2 SMNVEV (reference sequence). The CDR3, as DNA: TGTGCCAGCAGTTTATGGGCGGGGGGCAATCAGCCCCAGCATTTT. It specifies CASSLWAGGNQPQHF.

The chain couples TRBV28 to TRBJ1-3, with no clear D. The CDR3 sequence is 13 residues long. V dropped 4 bases and J dropped 3 bases, with 7 bases sitting between them. CDR1 and CDR2 from the germline V gene are MDHEN and SYDVKM. As DNA, the CDR3 is TGTGCCAGCAGTTCGAGGAATGGAAACACCATATATTTT. Its translation is CASSSRNGNTIYF.

CDR3 sequence (DNA): TGTGCCAGCAGCCGGAACAGGGGTGGGGAGCAGTTCTTC. It codes for CASSRNRGGEQFF. The genes are TRBV13 and TRBJ2-1; the match to TRBD1 covers 7 bases. CDR1 and CDR2 (germline): PRHDT, FYEKMQ (reference sequence). V was clipped by 5 bases and J by 10 bases; unmatched bases: 8. The CDR3 is 13 amino acids.

This chain links TRBV5-1 with TRBJ2-7, with a possible D match to TRBD2 (5 bases). This CDR3 contains 15 residues. Germline CDR1 SGHRS, CDR2 YFSETQ. V lost 1 base and J 1 base, leaving 12 bases between the germline ends. The CDR3: CASSLTLTSSYEQYF. The CDR3 DNA sequence: TGCGCCAGCAGCTTGACCCTCACTAGTTCCTACGAGCAGTACTTC. The entire variable domain, with the rest obtained from reference TRBV5-1 and TRBJ2-7, is as follows: KAGVTQTPRYLIKTRGQQVTLSCSPISGHRSVSWYQQTPGQGLQFLFEYFSETQRNKGNFPGRFSGRQFSNSRSEMNVSTLELGDSALYLCASSLTLTSSYEQYFGPGTRLTVT.

This chain uses TRBV5-8 with TRBJ1-5; tentative D call: TRBD1 (5 bases). The CDR3 consists of 14 residues. Trimming shortened V by 1 base and J by 2 bases, and 7 bases separated the two germline ends. CDR1 is SGHTS and CDR2 is YDEGEE in the germline V gene. CDR3 loop: CASSLRGGNQPQHF. In DNA, the CDR3 is TGTGCCAGCAGCTTGCGGGGGGGCAATCAGCCCCAGCATTTT.

The V and J genes are TRBV5-1 and TRBJ2-2, with 7 bases identical to TRBD2. The germline gives CDR1 SGHRS, CDR2 YFSETQ. This CDR3 region has 17 residues. V dropped 0 bases and J dropped 5; count of bases not matched to a gene: 10. The CDR3: CASSLAGAGVGTGELFF. The CDR3 bases are TGCGCCAGCAGCTTGGCCGGGGCGGGAGTCGGGACCGGGGAGCTGTTTTTT.

The chain has TRBV19 and TRBJ1-1; D is possibly TRBD1 (6 bases). Germline CDR1 reads LNHDA; CDR2 reads SQIVND (reference sequence). This CDR3 region has 15 residues. V shed 7 bases and J shed 4 bases, with 19 bases lying between them. The CDR3 protein is CASIGNRRGGTEAFF. The CDR3 DNA reads TGTGCCAGTATCGGGAACAGGCGAGGGGGCACTGAAGCTTTCTTT.